The source of this T cell receptor (beta chain) is a study of multiple sclerosis patients with progressive multifocal leukoencephalopathy. The study, taken as a whole, reports: Lower normalized Shannon entropy suggested reduced TRB diversity in most PML patients.

Clones were read by immunoSEQ multiplex PCR, and TCRdb kept only the in-frame ones, dropping some. Of approximately 27,000 clones in the sample, around 85% were seen once. In this sample, this clone is medium-sized. The antigen is undetermined. Time point given: time of PML onset. Detection of JC virus DNA in cerebrospinal fluid confirmed PML diagnosed from clinical and MRI findings. After about 15 to 60 months on natalizumab, the natalizumab-treated patients developed PML. The T3 samples were drawn when PML began. The junction had 15 bases not matched to a gene; V was cut back by 5 bases and J by 14 bases. CDR3 length: 14 amino acids. Germline CDR1 is SEHNR and CDR2 is FQNEAQ (reference sequence).

The sequence was obtained from a woman aged 30 to 39 with progressive multifocal leukoencephalopathy. The sample in question was PBMCs, obtained from a patient treated with natalizumab. The V and J genes are TRBV7-9 and TRBJ1-1; 9 nucleotides agree with TRBD1. The CDR3 reads CASSQTGGTREVFF. The CDR3 region has the DNA TGTGCCAGCAGCCAGACAGGGGGAACTAGAGAGGTCTTCTTT.